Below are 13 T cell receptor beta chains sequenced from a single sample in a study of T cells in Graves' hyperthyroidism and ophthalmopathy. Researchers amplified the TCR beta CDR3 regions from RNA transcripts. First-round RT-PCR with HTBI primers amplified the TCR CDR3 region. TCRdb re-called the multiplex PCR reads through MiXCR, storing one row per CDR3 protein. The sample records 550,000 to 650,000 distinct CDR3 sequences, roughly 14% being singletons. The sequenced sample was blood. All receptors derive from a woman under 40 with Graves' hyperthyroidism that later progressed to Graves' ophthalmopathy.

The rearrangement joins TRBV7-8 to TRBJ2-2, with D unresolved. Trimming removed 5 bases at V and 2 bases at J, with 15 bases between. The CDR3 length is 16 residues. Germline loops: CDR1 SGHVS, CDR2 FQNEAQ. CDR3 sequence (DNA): TGTGCCAGCAGCCCCCGGACCAACCAAAACACCGGGGAGCTGTTTTTT. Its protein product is CASSPRTNQNTGELFF.

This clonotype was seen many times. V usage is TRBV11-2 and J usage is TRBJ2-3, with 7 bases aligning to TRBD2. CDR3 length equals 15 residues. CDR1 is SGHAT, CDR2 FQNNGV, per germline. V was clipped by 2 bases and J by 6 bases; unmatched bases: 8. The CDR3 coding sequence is TGTGCCAGCAGCTTACCCGGGACTACCACTGATACGCAGTATTTT. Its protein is CASSLPGTTTDTQYF.

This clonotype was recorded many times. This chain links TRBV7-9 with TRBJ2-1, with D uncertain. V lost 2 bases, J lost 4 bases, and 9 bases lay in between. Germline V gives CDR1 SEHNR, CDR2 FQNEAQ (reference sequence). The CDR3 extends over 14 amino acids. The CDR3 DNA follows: TGTGCCAGCAGCTTAACGGACCAGTACAATGAGCAGTTCTTC. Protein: CASSLTDQYNEQFF.

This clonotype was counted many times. CDR3 region: CAWSRGLGNQPQHF. In nucleotides, the CDR3 is TGTGCCTGGAGCCGAGGACTCGGCAATCAGCCCCAGCATTTT. The V gene is TRBV30, the J gene TRBJ1-5; D is unclear. CDR3 length: 14 residues. CDR1 is GTSNPN and CDR2 is SVGIG in the germline V gene (reference sequence). V was trimmed by 3 bases and J by 2 bases, leaving 11 bases between them.

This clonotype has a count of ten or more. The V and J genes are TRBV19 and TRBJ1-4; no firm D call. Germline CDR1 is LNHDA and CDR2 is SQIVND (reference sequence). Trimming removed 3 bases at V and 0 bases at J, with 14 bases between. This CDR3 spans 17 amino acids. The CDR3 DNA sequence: TGTGCCAGTAGTATTGTGGCAGATGGAACAACTAATGAAAAACTGTTTTTT. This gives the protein CASSIVADGTTNEKLFF.

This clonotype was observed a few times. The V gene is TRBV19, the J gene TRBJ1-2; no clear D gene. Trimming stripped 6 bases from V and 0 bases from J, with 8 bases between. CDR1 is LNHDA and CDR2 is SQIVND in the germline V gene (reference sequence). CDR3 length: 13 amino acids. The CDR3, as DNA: TGTGCCAGTAGCCCCCCGACTAACTATGGCTACACCTTC. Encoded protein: CASSPPTNYGYTF.

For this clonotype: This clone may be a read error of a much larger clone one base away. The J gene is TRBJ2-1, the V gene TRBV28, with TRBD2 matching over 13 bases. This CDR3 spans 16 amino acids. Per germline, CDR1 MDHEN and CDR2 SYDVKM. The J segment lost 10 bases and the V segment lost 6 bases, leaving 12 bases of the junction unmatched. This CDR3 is CASRITTSGRPCEQFF. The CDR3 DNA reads TGTGCCAGCAGGATCACGACTAGCGGGAGGCCCTGCGAGCAGTTCTTC.

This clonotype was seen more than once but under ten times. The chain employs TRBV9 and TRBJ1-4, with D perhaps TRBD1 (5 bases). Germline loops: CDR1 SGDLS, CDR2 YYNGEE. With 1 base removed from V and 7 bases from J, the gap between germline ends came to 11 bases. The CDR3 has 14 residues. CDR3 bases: TGTGCCAGCAGCGTACGGGGGGACGGTGAAAAACTGTTTTTT. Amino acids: CASSVRGDGEKLFF.

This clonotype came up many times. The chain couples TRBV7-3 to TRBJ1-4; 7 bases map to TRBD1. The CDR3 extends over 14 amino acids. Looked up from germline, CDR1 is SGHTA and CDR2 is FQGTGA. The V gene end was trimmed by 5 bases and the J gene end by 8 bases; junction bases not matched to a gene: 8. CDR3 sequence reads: CASSPTGQGEKLFF. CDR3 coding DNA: TGTGCCAGCAGCCCGACAGGGCAAGGGGAAAAACTGTTTTTT.

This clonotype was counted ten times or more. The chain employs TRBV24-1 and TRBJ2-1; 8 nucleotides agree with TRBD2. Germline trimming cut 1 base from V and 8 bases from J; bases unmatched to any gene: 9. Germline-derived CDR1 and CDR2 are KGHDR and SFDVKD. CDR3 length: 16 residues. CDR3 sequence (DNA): TGTGCCACCAGTGATTTTGCGGGAGGACGGAGCGATGAGCAGTTCTTC. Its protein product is CATSDFAGGRSDEQFF.

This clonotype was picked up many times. CDR3: CASRENEKLFF. The CDR3 DNA is TGTGCCAGCAGGGAAAATGAAAAACTGTTTTTT. V is TRBV6-1 and J is TRBJ1-4; D ambiguous. The V end lost 6 bases, the J end lost 5 bases, and 4 bases lay between the germline ends. Germline CDR1 is MNHNS and CDR2 is SASEGT. CDR3 size: 11 residues.

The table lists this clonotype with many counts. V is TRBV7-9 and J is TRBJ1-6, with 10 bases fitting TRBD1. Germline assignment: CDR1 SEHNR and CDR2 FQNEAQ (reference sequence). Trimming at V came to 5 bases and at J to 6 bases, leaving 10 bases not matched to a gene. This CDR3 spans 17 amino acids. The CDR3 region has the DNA TGTGCCAGCAGCCTCATTGTGGGACAGGGGATTAATTCACCCCTCCACTTT. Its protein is CASSLIVGQGINSPLHF.

CDR3 in amino acids: CASSYSIRRSGFVNEQFF. CDR3 DNA sequence: TGTGCCAGCAGTTACTCGATCCGTCGGAGCGGTTTCGTCAATGAGCAGTTCTTC. This chain links TRBV6-2 or TRBV6-3 with TRBJ2-1; D possibly corresponds to TRBD2 (5 bases). The CDR3 loop spans 18 amino acids. CDR1 is MNHEY and CDR2 is SVGEGT in the germline V gene. V lost 0 bases and J 6 bases, leaving 21 bases between the germline ends.